This T cell receptor beta chain emerged from a study of monozygotic twins with inflammatory bowel disease. TCRdb reanalyzed the 5' RACE reads and collapses them to one entry per CDR3 protein, without DNA. The table lists over 110,000 distinct CDR3 sequences, with roughly 2.5% in the top ten. Germline V gene sequence: CDR1 MNHNS, CDR2 SASEGT. CDR3 length: 14 residues. The sample was blood. The source of this sequence is a human donor with ulcerative colitis or Crohn's disease, or a healthy co-twin of an affected twin (not recorded which). V and J are TRBV6-1 and TRBJ1-1; TCRdb selects TRBD1, and the lack of DNA leaves this call unchecked. The chain's CDR3 is CASTRQGRNTEAFF.